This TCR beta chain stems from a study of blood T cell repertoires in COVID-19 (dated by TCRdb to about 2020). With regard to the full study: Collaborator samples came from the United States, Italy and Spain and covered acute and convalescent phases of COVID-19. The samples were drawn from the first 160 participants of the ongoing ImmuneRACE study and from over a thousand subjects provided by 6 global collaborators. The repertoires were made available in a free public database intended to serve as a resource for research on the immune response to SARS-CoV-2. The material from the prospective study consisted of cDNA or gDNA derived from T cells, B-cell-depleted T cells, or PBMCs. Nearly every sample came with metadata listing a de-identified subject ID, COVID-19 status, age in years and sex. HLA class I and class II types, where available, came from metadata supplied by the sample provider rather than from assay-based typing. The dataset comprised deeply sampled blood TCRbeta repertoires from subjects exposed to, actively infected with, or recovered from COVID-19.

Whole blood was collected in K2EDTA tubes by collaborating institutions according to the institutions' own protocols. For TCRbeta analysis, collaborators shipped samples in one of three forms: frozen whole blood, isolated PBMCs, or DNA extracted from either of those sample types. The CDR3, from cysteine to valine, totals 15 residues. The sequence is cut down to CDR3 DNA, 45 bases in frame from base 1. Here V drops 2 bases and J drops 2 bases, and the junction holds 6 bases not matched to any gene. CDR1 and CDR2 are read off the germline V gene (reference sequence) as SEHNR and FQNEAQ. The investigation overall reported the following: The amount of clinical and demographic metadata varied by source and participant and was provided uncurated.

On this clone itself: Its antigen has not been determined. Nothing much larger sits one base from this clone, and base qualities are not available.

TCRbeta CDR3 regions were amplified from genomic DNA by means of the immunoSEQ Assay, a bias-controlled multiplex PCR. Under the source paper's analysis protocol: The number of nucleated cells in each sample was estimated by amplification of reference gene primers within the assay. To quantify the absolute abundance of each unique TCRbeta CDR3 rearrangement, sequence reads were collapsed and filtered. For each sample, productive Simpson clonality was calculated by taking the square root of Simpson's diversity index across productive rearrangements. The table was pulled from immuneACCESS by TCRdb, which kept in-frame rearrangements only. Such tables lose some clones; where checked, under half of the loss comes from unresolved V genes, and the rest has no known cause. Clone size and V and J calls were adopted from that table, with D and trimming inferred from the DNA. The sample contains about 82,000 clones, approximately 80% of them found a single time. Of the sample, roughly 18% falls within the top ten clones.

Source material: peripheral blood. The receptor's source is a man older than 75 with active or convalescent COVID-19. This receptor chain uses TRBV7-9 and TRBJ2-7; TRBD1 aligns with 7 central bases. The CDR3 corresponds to CASSLSRTGPYEQYV. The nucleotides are TGTGCCAGCAGCTTAAGTAGGACAGGCCCCTACGAGCAGTACGTC.